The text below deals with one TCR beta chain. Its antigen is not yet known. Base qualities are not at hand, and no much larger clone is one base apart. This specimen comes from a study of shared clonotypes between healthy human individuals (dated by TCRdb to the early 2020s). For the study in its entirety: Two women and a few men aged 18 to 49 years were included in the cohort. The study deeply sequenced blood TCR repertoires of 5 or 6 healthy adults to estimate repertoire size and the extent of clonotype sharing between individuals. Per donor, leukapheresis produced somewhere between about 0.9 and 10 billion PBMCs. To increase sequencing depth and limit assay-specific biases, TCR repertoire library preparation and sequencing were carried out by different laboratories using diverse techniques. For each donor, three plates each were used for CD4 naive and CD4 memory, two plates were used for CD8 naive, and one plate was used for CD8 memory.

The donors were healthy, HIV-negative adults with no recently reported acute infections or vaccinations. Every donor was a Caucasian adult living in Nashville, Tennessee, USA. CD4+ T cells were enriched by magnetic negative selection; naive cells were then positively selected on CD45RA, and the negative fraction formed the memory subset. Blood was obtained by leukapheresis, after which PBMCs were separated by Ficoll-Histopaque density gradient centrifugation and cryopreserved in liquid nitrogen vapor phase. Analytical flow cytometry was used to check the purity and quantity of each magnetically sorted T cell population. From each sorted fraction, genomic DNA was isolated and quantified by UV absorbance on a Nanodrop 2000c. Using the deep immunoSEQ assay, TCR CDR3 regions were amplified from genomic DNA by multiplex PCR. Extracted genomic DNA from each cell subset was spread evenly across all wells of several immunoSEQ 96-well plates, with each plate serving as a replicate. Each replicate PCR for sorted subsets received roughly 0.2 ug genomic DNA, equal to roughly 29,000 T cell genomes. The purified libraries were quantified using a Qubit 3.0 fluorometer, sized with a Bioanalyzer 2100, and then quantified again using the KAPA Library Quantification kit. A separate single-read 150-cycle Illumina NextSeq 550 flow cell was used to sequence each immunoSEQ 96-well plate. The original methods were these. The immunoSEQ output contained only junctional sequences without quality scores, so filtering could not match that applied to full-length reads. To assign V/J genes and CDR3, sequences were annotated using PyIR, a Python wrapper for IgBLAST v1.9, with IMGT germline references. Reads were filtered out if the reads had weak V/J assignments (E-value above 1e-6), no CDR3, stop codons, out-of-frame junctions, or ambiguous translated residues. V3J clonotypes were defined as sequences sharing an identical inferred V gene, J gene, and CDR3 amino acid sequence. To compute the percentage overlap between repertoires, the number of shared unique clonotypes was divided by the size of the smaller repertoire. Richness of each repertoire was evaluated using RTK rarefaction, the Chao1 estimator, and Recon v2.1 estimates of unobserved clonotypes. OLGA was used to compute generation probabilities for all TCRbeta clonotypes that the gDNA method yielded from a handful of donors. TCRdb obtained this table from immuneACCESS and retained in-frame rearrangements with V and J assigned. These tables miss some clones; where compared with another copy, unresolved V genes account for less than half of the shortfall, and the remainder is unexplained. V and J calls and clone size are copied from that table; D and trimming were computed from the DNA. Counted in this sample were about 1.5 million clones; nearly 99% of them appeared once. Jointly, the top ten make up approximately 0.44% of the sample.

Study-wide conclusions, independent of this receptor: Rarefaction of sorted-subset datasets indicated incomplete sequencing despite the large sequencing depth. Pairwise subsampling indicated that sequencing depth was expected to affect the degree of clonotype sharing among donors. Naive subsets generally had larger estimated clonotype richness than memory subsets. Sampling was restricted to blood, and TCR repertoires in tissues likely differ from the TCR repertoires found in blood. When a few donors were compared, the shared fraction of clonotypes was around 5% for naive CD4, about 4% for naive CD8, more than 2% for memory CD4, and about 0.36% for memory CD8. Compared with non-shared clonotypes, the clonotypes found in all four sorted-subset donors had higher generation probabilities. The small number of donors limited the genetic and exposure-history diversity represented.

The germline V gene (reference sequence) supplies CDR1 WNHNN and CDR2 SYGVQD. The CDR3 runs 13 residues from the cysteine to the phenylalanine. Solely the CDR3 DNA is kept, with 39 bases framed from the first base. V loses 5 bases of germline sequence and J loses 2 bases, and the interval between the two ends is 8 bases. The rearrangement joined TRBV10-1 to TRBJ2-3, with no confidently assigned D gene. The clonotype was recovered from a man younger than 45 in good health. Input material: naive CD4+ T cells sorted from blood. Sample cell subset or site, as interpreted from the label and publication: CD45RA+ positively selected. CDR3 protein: CASSRPDTDTQYF. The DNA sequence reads TGCGCCAGCAGTAGGCCAGACACAGATACGCAGTATTTT.